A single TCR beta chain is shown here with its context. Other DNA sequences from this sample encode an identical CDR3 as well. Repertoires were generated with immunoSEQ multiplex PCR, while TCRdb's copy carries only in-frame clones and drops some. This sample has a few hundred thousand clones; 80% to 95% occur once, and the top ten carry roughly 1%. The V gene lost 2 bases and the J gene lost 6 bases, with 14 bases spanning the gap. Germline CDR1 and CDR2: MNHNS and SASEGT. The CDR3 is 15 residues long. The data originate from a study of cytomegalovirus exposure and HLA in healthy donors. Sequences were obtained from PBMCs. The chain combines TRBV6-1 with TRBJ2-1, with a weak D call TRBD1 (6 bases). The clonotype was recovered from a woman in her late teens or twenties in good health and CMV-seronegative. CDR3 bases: TGTGCCAGCAGTGAATGGGCAGGGGTGGGCAATGAGCAGTTCTTC. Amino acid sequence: CASSEWAGVGNEQFF.